This TCR beta chain was obtained from a study of chemoradiotherapy in HPV16-positive cancers. On this clone: Its antigen is still unknown.

This CDR3 contains 16 residues. Germline CDR1 and CDR2: SGHRS and YFSETQ. J was trimmed by 4 bases and V by 3 bases; bases with no gene match: 10. TCRdb keeps only in-frame clones here, not all; method: immunoSEQ multiplex PCR. The sample records 40,000 or so clones, 76% being singletons. Study results and caveats: Candidate HPV-specific clones and E7-related TCR motifs grew in tumor during treatment.

The source material was blood, sampled from a patient who underwent chemoradiotherapy. The rearrangement uses TRBV5-1 and TRBJ2-3; 8 bases fit TRBD2. The clonotype comes from a human donor with HPV-associated anogenital cancer. As DNA, the CDR3 is TGCGCCAGCAGCTCAAATCCGGGACTAGGATCAGATACGCAGTATTTT. Residues: CASSSNPGLGSDTQYF.